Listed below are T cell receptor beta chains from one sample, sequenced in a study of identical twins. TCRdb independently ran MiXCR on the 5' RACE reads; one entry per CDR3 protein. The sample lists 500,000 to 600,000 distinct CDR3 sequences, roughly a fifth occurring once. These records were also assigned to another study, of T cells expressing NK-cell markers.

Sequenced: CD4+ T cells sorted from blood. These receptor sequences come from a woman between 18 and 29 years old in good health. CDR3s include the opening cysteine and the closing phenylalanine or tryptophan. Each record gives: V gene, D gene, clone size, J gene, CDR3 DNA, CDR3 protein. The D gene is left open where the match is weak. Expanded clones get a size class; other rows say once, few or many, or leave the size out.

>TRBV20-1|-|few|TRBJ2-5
TGCAGTGCTAGAGTGGACAGTAAGAGGGTGCAAGAGACCCAGTACTTC
CSARVDSKRVQETQYF
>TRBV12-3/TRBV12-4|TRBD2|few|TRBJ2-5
TGTGCCAGCAGTTCCGTTGGACTAGCGATAGGAGAGACCCAGTACTTC
CASSSVGLAIGETQYF
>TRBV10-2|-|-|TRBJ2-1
TGCGCCAGCCGAAATCCAAACAGGCTCAGCGAGCAGTTCTTC
CASRNPNRLSEQFF
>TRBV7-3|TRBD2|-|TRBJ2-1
TGTGCCAGCAGCGCCCCGGGACTAAAGGGAGGTGAGCAGTTCTTC
CASSAPGLKGGEQFF
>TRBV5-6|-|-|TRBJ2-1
TGTGCCAGCAGCTTGACCTTGCTGCGGGGCTACAATGAGCAGTTCTTC
CASSLTLLRGYNEQFF
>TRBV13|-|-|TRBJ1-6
TGTGCCAGCAGCTTAGGCGGCGGAGGCGGCGGTTCACCCCTCCACTTT
CASSLGGGGGGSPLHF
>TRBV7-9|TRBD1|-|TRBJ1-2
TGTGCCAGCAGCCGCCTAGGGACAGGGGGCTACACCTTC
CASSRLGTGGYTF
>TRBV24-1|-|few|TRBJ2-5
TGTGCCACCAGTGCCAGACAAGTCCAAGAGACCCAGTACTTC
CATSARQVQETQYF
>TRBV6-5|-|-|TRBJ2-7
TGTGCCAGCAGTTATCCCGGAAGAGGTGTTGACGAGCAGTACTTC
CASSYPGRGVDEQYF
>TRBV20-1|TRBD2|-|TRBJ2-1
TGCAGTGCTAGTAACCGAGGACTAGCGGGAGGAATGGGGCAGTTCTTC
CSASNRGLAGGMGQFF
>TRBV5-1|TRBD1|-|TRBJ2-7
TGCGCCAGCAGCACTAGACAGGGGTCCTACGAGCAGTACTTC
CASSTRQGSYEQYF
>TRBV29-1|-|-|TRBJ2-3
TGCAGCGTCCTCACAGATACGCAGTATTTT
CSVLTDTQYF
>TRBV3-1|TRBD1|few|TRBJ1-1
TGTGCCAGCAGCCAGCCGAGGGGACAGGGGAACACTGAAGCTTTCTTT
CASSQPRGQGNTEAFF
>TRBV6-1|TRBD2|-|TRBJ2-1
TGTGCCAGCAGTAGGAGCGGGAGCACCAATGAGCAGTTCTTC
CASSRSGSTNEQFF
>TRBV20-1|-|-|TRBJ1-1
TGCAGTGCAAAACAGGATCAAGCTTTCTTT
CSAKQDQAFF
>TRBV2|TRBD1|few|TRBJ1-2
TGTGCCAGCAGTGAAGTAGGGGGCGATTATGGCTACACCTTC
CASSEVGGDYGYTF
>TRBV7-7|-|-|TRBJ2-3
TGTGCTAGCAGCGCAATGGATACGCAGTATTTT
CASSAMDTQYF
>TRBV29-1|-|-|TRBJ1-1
TGCAGCGTTGTTAGGGGGGGAGATACTGAAGCTTTCTTT
CSVVRGGDTEAFF
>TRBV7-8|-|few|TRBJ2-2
TGTGCCAGCAGCTTACAACCGGGTGGTGCCGGGGAGCTGTTTTTT
CASSLQPGGAGELFF
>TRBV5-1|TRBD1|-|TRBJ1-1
TGCGCCAGCAGCAACCTTCGGGACAGGGAGCTGTCCGAAGCTTTCTTT
CASSNLRDRELSEAFF
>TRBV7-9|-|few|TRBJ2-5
TGTGCCAGCAGCACCCGGGCAGAAGAGACCCAGTACTTC
CASSTRAEETQYF
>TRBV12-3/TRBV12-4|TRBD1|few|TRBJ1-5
TGTGCCAGCAGACAGGGGCGCAATCAGCCCCAGCATTTT
CASRQGRNQPQHF
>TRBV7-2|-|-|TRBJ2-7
TGTGCCAGCAGCTTAGCGCGAGGGACTTCCTCCTACGAGCAGTACTTC
CASSLARGTSSYEQYF
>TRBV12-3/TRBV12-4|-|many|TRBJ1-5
TGTGCCAGCAGCTTGGCCCTGGGTCAGCCCCAGCATTTT
CASSLALGQPQHF